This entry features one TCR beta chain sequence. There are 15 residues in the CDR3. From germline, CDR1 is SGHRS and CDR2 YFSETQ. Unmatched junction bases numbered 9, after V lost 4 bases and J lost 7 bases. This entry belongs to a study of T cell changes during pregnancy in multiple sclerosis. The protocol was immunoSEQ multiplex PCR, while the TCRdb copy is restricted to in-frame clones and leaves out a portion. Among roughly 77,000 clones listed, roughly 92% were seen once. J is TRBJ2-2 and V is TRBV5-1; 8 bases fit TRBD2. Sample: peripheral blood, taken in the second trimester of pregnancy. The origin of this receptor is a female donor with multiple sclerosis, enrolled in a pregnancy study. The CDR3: CASSPGGRWNGELFF. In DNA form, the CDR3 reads TGCGCCAGCAGCCCGGGGGGGCGGTGGAACGGGGAGCTGTTTTTT.